This record concerns one T cell receptor (beta chain) sequence. Its target antigen remains unknown. No quality values exist for individual bases; no much larger clone is one base distant. The collaborating institutions used their own protocols to collect whole blood in K2EDTA tubes. For TCRbeta analysis, collaborators shipped samples as frozen whole blood, isolated PBMCs, or DNA extracted from either of those sample types. The CDR3 goes from the cysteine to the phenylalanine over 14 residues. The sequence is cut down to CDR3 DNA, 42 bases in frame from base 1. A distance of 14 bases separates the germline ends of V and J, which lose 7 bases and 1 base respectively. The germline V gene yields SNHLY for CDR1 and FYNNEI for CDR2. TCRbeta CDR3 regions were amplified from genomic DNA using the immunoSEQ Assay, a bias-controlled multiplex PCR. The source study handled its data this way. Nucleated cell counts per sample were estimated from amplification of reference gene primers within the assay. To quantify the absolute abundance of each unique TCRbeta CDR3 rearrangement, sequence reads were collapsed and filtered. For each sample, productive Simpson clonality was calculated by taking the square root of Simpson's diversity index across productive rearrangements. Here the immuneACCESS table is served through TCRdb, limited to in-frame sequences with V and J called. Missing clones are a known gap in these copies; in checked studies unresolved V genes cover under half, and the rest lacks a known reason. That table gives V, J and clone size, and the DNA gave D and trimming. Across this sample there are roughly 200,000 clones, with approximately 92% seen only once. The ten most abundant clones make up roughly 0.56% of the sample.

The data were obtained in a study of blood T cell repertoires in COVID-19 (dated by TCRdb to 2019 to 2021). Study-wide context: Samples covering the acute and convalescent phases of COVID-19 were provided by collaborators in the United States, Italy and Spain. The material from the prospective study consisted of cDNA or gDNA derived from T cells, B-cell-depleted T cells, or PBMCs. Deeply sampled blood TCRbeta repertoires from subjects exposed to, actively infected with, or recovered from COVID-19 were included in the dataset. The repertoires were released in a freely available public database meant as a resource for research on the immune response to SARS-CoV-2. Samples were obtained from the ongoing ImmuneRACE study (first 160 participants) and from over 1,000 subjects provided by 6 global collaborators. A de-identified subject ID, COVID-19 status, age in years and sex were almost always included in the sample metadata. HLA class I and class II types, where available, came from metadata supplied by the sample provider rather than from assay-based typing. The paper's findings and limits, for the study overall: How much clinical and demographic metadata was included differed by source and by participant, and the metadata was provided uncurated.

The TCR comes from a man between 45 and 60 years old with acute or convalescent COVID-19. Sequenced input: peripheral blood. The rearranged chain carries TRBV2 and TRBJ2-7; TRBD1 is a weak D gene call, 5 bases matching. The nucleotide sequence is TGTGCCAGCATGAACAGGCTCCGATCCTACGAGCAGTACTTC. Translated, it gives CASMNRLRSYEQYF.